Following are 17 T cell receptor beta chains from one sample sequenced in a study of blood T cell repertoires in COVID-19. Using immunoSEQ multiplex PCR, the repertoire was profiled, and TCRdb retains in-frame clones only, with some absent. The profile shows under 500,000 clones, 85% to 90% of them singletons. The sample consisted of PBMCs or T cells enriched from blood (not recorded which). The receptors come from a man aged 25 to 40 who had recovered from COVID-19.

The chain is built from TRBV5-6 and TRBJ1-5; D unclear. The CDR3 extends over 14 amino acids. Germline CDR1 SGHDT, CDR2 YYEEEE. With 5 bases removed from V and 0 bases from J, the gap between germline ends came to 9 bases. The CDR3 loop is CASRLTGSNQPQHF. In DNA, the CDR3 is TGTGCCAGCAGACTGACGGGTAGCAATCAGCCCCAGCATTTT.

V usage is TRBV28 and J usage is TRBJ2-3, with 7 bases aligning to TRBD1. With V trimmed by 6 bases and J by 2 bases, 5 bases remained unmatched. The CDR3 length is 14 residues. CDR1 is MDHEN and CDR2 is SYDVKM in the germline V gene. CDR3 nucleotides: TGTGCCAGCAGCCCGGGACAGCCCACAGATACGCAGTATTTT. Protein sequence: CASSPGQPTDTQYF.

This chain connects TRBV3-1 (or the pseudogene TRBV3-2) to TRBJ1-2, with no clear D. The CDR3 is 14 amino acids. CDR1 and CDR2 from the germline V gene are LGHDT and YNNKEL (reference sequence). Trimming took off 0 bases at V and 4 bases at J, with 9 bases between the two ends. As DNA, the CDR3 is TGTGCCAGCAGCCAAGACTCTACCGGCTATGGCTACACCTTC. It yields the protein CASSQDSTGYGYTF.

The chain combines TRBV28 with TRBJ1-6; TRBD1 matches 8 bases. Germline lookup yields CDR1 MDHEN and CDR2 SYDVKM. V lost 4 bases and J lost 7; bases outside the gene matches: 9. The CDR3 has 16 residues. CDR3 region: CASSYVTGVVNSPLHF. The CDR3 DNA sequence: TGTGCCAGCAGTTACGTGACAGGGGTGGTGAATTCACCCCTCCACTTT. The full variable domain, with the rest looked up from reference TRBV28 and TRBJ1-6, is DVKVTQSSRYLVKRTGEKVFLECVQDMDHENMFWYRQDPGLGLRLIYFSYDVKMKEKGDIPEGYSVSREKKERFSLILESASTNQTSMYLCASSYVTGVVNSPLHFGNGTRLTVT.

The rearrangement joins TRBV3-1 (or the pseudogene TRBV3-2) to TRBJ2-1; 7 nucleotides line up with TRBD2. V shed 4 bases and J 9 bases; nucleotides not matched to a gene: 3. Germline CDR1 and CDR2: LGHDT and YNNKEL (reference sequence). There are 12 residues in the CDR3. This CDR3 is CASSPLAGEQFF. For the CDR3, the DNA is TGTGCCAGCAGCCCCTTAGCGGGTGAGCAGTTCTTC.

The V gene is TRBV5-4, the J gene TRBJ2-1; TRBD2 agrees at 8 bases. The ends lost 2 bases at V and 4 bases at J; junction bases unmatched: 2. Germline CDR1 and CDR2: SGHNT and YYREEE (reference sequence). The CDR3 length is 14 residues. The CDR3 loop is CASSFQREYNEQFF. CDR3 in DNA: TGTGCCAGCAGCTTCCAGCGGGAGTACAATGAGCAGTTCTTC.

The rearrangement links TRBV19 to TRBJ1-4; unclear D gene. V was cut by 0 bases and J by 8 bases, with 16 bases left in between. CDR1 and CDR2 (germline): LNHDA, SQIVND (reference sequence). The CDR3 extends over 16 amino acids. The CDR3 loop is CASSIDEGMVGEKLFF. In DNA, the CDR3 is TGTGCCAGTAGTATAGATGAGGGAATGGTAGGGGAAAAACTGTTTTTT.

This sequence joins TRBV7-3 and TRBJ2-7; TRBD1 matches at 10 bases. The CDR3 loop spans 18 amino acids. Germline V gene sequence: CDR1 SGHTA, CDR2 FQGTGA. Trimming took 5 bases from V and 2 from J; bases not matched to a gene: 15. In nucleotides, the CDR3 is TGTGCCAGCAGCCCCAGGGGCGGACAGGGGGGGACTCCCTACGAGCAGTACTTC. Translated: CASSPRGGQGGTPYEQYF.

The J gene is TRBJ1-1, the V gene TRBV24-1; 7 positions agree with TRBD1. Per germline, CDR1 KGHDR and CDR2 SFDVKD. CDR3 length: 15 amino acids. V was clipped by 3 bases and J by 1 base; unmatched bases: 4. The CDR3 coding sequence is TGTGCCACCAGTGATGCGGGACAGCCGAACACTGAAGCTTTCTTT. This sequence encodes CATSDAGQPNTEAFF.

V gene TRBV6-1 combines with J gene TRBJ1-5; D is undetermined. V was pared by 0 bases and J by 3 bases, with 3 bases between. The germline CDR1 and CDR2 sequences are MNHNS and SASEGT. This CDR3 contains 13 residues. The CDR3 region is CASSEAHNQPQHF. In DNA, the CDR3 is TGTGCCAGCAGTGAAGCCCACAATCAGCCCCAGCATTTT.

The rearrangement uses TRBV6-5 and TRBJ1-1, with 7 bases fitting TRBD1. This CDR3 contains 14 residues. CDR1 and CDR2 from the germline V gene are MNHEY and SVGAGI. With 0 bases clipped from V and 4 bases from J, the junction kept 2 bases outside the gene matches. The CDR3 region has the DNA TGTGCCAGCAGTTACTCCGGGACAGCCACTGAAGCTTTCTTT. Translating it yields CASSYSGTATEAFF.

The chain carries TRBV27 and TRBJ2-5; D might be TRBD1 (5 bases). Germline values: CDR1 MNHEY, CDR2 SMNVEV (reference sequence). Trimming pared 7 bases from V and 5 bases from J, leaving 20 bases between. The length of the CDR3 is 15 residues. The CDR3 sequence is CASNPRGFPQETQYF. As DNA, the CDR3 is TGTGCCAGCAATCCAAGGGGTTTTCCTCAGGAGACCCAGTACTTC.

V gene TRBV9 combines with J gene TRBJ2-1, with D uncertain. V gave up 0 bases and J gave up 9 bases, with 10 bases separating them. CDR1 is SGDLS and CDR2 is YYNGEE in the germline V gene. The CDR3 is 13 residues long. DNA for the CDR3: TGTGCCAGCAGCGTAGGCACTATGACTGAGCAGTTCTTC. Amino acids: CASSVGTMTEQFF.

This clone was picked up a small number of times. The chain uses TRBV30 and TRBJ2-5; D is tentatively TRBD1 or TRBD2 (5 bases each). V lost 7 bases and J lost 8, with 20 bases in between. Per the germline V gene, CDR1 is GTSNPN and CDR2 is SVGIG (reference sequence). The CDR3 length is 13 residues. CDR3: CASRDGSRGTQYF. The CDR3 DNA is TGTGCCTCGAGGGACGGCTCAAGGGGAACCCAGTACTTC.

The genes are TRBV15 and TRBJ1-6; 10 bases fit TRBD1. Germline assignment: CDR1 LNHNV and CDR2 YYDKDF (reference sequence). V trimming: 8 bases; J trimming: 9 bases; junction bases outside the gene matches: 4. The length of the CDR3 is 13 residues. CDR3 DNA: TGTGCCACCCGGGACAGGGGCAGTTCACCCCTCCACTTT. Protein: CATRDRGSSPLHF.

The rearrangement joins TRBV19 to TRBJ2-7; 10 bases line up with TRBD1. The CDR3 spans 14 residues. Germline V CDR1 and CDR2: LNHDA, SQIVND (reference sequence). The trim removed 6 bases at V and 1 base at J, leaving 3 bases unmatched. The CDR3 sequence: CASRKDRGSYEQYF. The CDR3 region has the DNA TGTGCCAGTAGAAAGGACAGGGGGTCCTACGAGCAGTACTTC.

The chain recombines TRBV5-4 with TRBJ2-1; 8 positions match TRBD1. From germline, CDR1 is SGHNT and CDR2 YYREEE (reference sequence). The CDR3 sequence is 17 residues long. The trim removed 0 bases at V and 7 bases at J, leaving 12 bases unmatched. CDR3 DNA sequence: TGTGCCAGCAGCTTGGCTGGACAGGGATTTTTCACAAATGAGCAGTTCTTC. Translated, it gives CASSLAGQGFFTNEQFF.